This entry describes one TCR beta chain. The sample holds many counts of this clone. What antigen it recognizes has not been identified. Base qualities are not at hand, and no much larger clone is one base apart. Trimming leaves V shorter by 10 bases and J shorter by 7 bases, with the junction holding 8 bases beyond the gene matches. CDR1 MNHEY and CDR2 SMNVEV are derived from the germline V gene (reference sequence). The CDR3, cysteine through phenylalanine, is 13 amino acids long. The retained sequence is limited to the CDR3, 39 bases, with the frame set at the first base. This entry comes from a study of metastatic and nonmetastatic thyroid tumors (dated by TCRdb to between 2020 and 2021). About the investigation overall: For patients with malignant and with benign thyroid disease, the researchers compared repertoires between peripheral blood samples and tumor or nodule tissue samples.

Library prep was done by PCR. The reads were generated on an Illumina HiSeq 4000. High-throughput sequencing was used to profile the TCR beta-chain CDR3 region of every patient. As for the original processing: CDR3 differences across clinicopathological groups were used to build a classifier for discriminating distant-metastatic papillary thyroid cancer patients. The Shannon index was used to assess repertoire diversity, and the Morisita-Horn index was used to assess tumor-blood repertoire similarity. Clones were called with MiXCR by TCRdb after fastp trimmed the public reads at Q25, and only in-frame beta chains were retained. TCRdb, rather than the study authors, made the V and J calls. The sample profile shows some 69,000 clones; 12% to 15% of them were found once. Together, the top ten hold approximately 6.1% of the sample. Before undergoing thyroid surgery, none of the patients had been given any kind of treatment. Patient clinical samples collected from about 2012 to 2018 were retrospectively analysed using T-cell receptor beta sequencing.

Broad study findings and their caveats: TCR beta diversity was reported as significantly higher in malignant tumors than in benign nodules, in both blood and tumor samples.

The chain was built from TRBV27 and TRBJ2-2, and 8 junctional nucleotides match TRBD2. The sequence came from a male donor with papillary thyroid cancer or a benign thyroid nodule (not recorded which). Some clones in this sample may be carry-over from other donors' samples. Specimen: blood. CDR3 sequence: CATASGSSGELFF. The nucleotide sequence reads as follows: TGTGCCACTGCGAGCGGGAGTAGCGGGGAGCTGTTTTTT.